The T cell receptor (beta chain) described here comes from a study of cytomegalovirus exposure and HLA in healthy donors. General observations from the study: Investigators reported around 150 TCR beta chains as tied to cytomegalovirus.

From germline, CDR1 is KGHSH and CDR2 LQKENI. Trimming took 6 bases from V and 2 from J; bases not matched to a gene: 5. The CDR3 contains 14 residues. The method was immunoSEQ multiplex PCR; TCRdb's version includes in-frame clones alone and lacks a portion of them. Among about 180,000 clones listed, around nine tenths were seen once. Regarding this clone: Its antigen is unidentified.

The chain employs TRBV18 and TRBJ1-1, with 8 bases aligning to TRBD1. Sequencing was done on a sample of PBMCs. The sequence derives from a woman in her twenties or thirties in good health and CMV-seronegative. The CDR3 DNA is TGTGCCAGCTCTCCGGACAGGGATAACACTGAAGCTTTCTTT. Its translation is CASSPDRDNTEAFF.